This is a list of T cell receptor beta chains from one sample in a study of T cell repertoires in cytomegalovirus infection. TCRdb processed the reads anew with MiXCR; each CDR3 protein has one entry. The sample holds about 110,000 distinct CDR3 sequences, roughly 41% seen once. No cognate antigen is known for these TCRs. The sample here was CD8+ T cells from cultured PBMCs, taken from culture after CMV antigen stimulation. All receptors derive from a human donor in good health (CMV status not recorded). Some clones in this sample may be carry-over from other donors' samples. CDR3s include the opening cysteine and the closing phenylalanine or tryptophan. The D gene is left open where the match is weak. Clone size is shown for a subset of rows, as once, few, many or a class of expanded clone.

size | J | V | D | DNA | CDR3
few | TRBJ2-1 | TRBV11-2 | TRBD2 | TGTGCCAGCAGCTTAGCGGCGGGGGGCCTCTACAATGAGCAGTTCTTC | CASSLAAGGLYNEQFF
- | TRBJ1-2 | TRBV12-5 | - | TGTGCTAGTGGTTCGTCAGAATGGAGCTTCTATGGCTACACCTTC | CASGSSEWSFYGYTF
- | TRBJ1-3 | TRBV5-1 | - | TGCGCCAGCAGCTTTGAATCCGGAAACACCATATATTTT | CASSFESGNTIYF
- | TRBJ1-5 | TRBV7-8 | - | TGTGCCAGCAGCCCTCGTGTAAGGTCCCTGGGCAATCAGCCCCAGCATTTT | CASSPRVRSLGNQPQHF
few | TRBJ1-5 | TRBV4-1 | - | TGCGCCAGCAGCCAAGGACAGGCTTACAATCAGCCCCAGCATTTT | CASSQGQAYNQPQHF
- | TRBJ2-1 | TRBV18 | - | TGTGCCAGCTCACCAATAGGGCGCGGTCCTTGGAATGAGCAGTTCTTC | CASSPIGRGPWNEQFF
few | TRBJ1-1 | TRBV6-6 | - | TGTGCCAGCAGTTACTCAGTCAGCGCGGTGGTGAACACTGAAGCTTTCTTT | CASSYSVSAVVNTEAFF
few | TRBJ2-5 | TRBV7-6 | - | TGTGCCAGCAGCTTAGACTTTTTAGGGGAAGAGACCCAGTACTTC | CASSLDFLGEETQYF
few | TRBJ1-5 | TRBV19 | TRBD1 | TGTGCCAGTAGTATAGAGACAGGGACGCTCAATCAGCCCCAGCATTTT | CASSIETGTLNQPQHF
- | TRBJ1-1 | TRBV6-2/TRBV6-3 | - | TGTGCCAGCTTCGACAGTTATTCTATGAACACTGAAGCTTTCTTT | CASFDSYSMNTEAFF
- | TRBJ2-7 | TRBV7-9 | - | TGTGCCAGCAGCTTGTCAGAACAGGGTTTGAACGAGCAGTACTTC | CASSLSEQGLNEQYF
- | TRBJ2-4 | TRBV5-4 | - | TGTGCCAGCAGCTTTAGCCTAGTTGAAAACATTCAGTACTTC | CASSFSLVENIQYF
few | TRBJ2-3 | TRBV7-6 | - | TGTGCCAGCAGCTCGGGGTGGGACCCAGACACAGATACGCAGTATTTT | CASSSGWDPDTDTQYF
once | TRBJ1-1 | TRBV19 | TRBD1 | TGTGCCAGTTTGAAGACAGGGGATGCTGAAGCTTTCTTT | CASLKTGDAEAFF
- | TRBJ1-2 | TRBV2 | - | TGTGCCAGCAGGGGTGTCCCGAACTATGGCTACACCTTC | CASRGVPNYGYTF
few | TRBJ2-3 | TRBV6-5 | - | TGTGCCAGCAGTAATGGGGGCAGCGCCGCAGATACGCAGTATTTT | CASSNGGSAADTQYF
- | TRBJ1-1 | TRBV5-6 | - | TGTGCCAGCAGCTTGTTACCGCTCAGGGGTGGCACTGAAGCTTTCTTT | CASSLLPLRGGTEAFF
few | TRBJ2-1 | TRBV4-2 | - | TGTGCCAGCAGTACCACCCCAGAACTTTACAATGAGCAGTTCTTC | CASSTTPELYNEQFF
- | TRBJ1-2 | TRBV27 | - | TGTGCCAGCAGTTTAGGACCCTCCAATGGCTACACCTTC | CASSLGPSNGYTF
few | TRBJ1-1 | TRBV5-1 | - | TGCGCCAGCGCCCCTGGGAACATGAACACTGAAGCTTTCTTT | CASAPGNMNTEAFF
few | TRBJ1-1 | TRBV7-9 | - | TGTGCCAGCAGCTTGATTCAGCTTGAAGCTTTCTTT | CASSLIQLEAFF
few | TRBJ2-3 | TRBV7-9 | - | TGTGCCAGCAGCCCTGCGGGGAGTGGGGCAGATACGCAGTATTTT | CASSPAGSGADTQYF
- | TRBJ2-4 | TRBV27 | - | TGTGCCAGCAGTAGAAACAGGGTGGCCAAAAACATTCTGTACTTC | CASSRNRVAKNILYF
- | TRBJ2-5 | TRBV19 | - | TGTGCCAGTAGTATGATCCAGGCCCCCCAAGAGACCCAGTACTTC | CASSMIQAPQETQYF
- | TRBJ2-3 | TRBV7-6 | - | TGTGCCAGCAGGTCAATTACAGATACGCAGTATTTT | CASRSITDTQYF
few | TRBJ2-4 | TRBV6-5 | TRBD1 | TGTGCCAGCAGCCCCACTTCACAGGGGGCGACCAAAAACATTCAGTACTTC | CASSPTSQGATKNIQYF
many | TRBJ1-1 | TRBV6-5 | - | TGTGCCAGCAGTTACCTTAGGACGTCGGAGAACACTGAAGCTTTCTTT | CASSYLRTSENTEAFF
- | TRBJ2-7 | TRBV6-1 | TRBD1 | TGTGCCAGCAGCAGAACCGGGACAGGGACCGAGCAGTACTTC | CASSRTGTGTEQYF
many | TRBJ2-2 | TRBV12-3/TRBV12-4 | TRBD1 | TGTGCCAGCAGTCTCCAGGGGGCAGGGGAGCTGTTTTTT | CASSLQGAGELFF
once | TRBJ2-7 | TRBV7-2 | TRBD2 | TGTGCCAGCAGCTTATCTAGCGGGGGTTATACCTACGAGCAGTACTTC | CASSLSSGGYTYEQYF
- | TRBJ1-2 | TRBV6-5 | - | TGTGCCAGCAGTTACCTACAGGGTACAGGCTACACCTTC | CASSYLQGTGYTF
many | TRBJ1-5 | TRBV7-6 | TRBD1 | TGTGCCAGCAGCTTAGGACAGGGGTGGAATCAGCCCCAGCATTTT | CASSLGQGWNQPQHF
- | TRBJ1-1 | TRBV7-9 | - | TGTGCCAGCAGCTTGGGAGGGACGAACACTGAAGCTTTCTTT | CASSLGGTNTEAFF
many | TRBJ2-3 | TRBV12-3/TRBV12-4 | TRBD2 | TGTGCCACCCGCCGGGCGGGGGGAACAGATACGCAGTATTTT | CATRRAGGTDTQYF
few | TRBJ1-2 | TRBV7-8 | - | TGTGCCAGCAGCTTAGGTTCAGGGAATGGCTACACCTTC | CASSLGSGNGYTF
- | TRBJ2-2 | TRBV7-3 | - | TGTGCCAGCAACTCCCAGTTGGGTAAACCCCCGAACACCGGGGAGCTGTTTTTT | CASNSQLGKPPNTGELFF
- | TRBJ1-1 | TRBV14 | - | TGTGCCAGCAGCCAAGATCTGACGGAAGCTTTCTTT | CASSQDLTEAFF
few | TRBJ2-1 | TRBV7-9 | TRBD2 | TGTGCCAGCAGCGGGACTACCACAAGGGAGCAGTTCTTC | CASSGTTTREQFF
- | TRBJ2-1 | TRBV5-6 | TRBD1 | TGTGCCAGCAGCAGCCGGGACAGTGAAACCTATGAGCAGTTCTTC | CASSSRDSETYEQFF
- | TRBJ2-6 | TRBV9 | - | TGTGCCAGCAGCGTCGACCCGGGGGCAGGGACTGGGGCCAACGTCCTGACTTTC | CASSVDPGAGTGANVLTF
many | TRBJ2-1 | TRBV7-6 | TRBD2 | TGTGCCAGCAGCTCCGGGACTAGCGTTCACAATGAGCAGTTCTTC | CASSSGTSVHNEQFF
- | TRBJ1-4 | TRBV6-5 | - | TGTGCCAGCAGTTTTGCATCTCTGGAGGGGGAAAAACTGTTTTTT | CASSFASLEGEKLFF
few | TRBJ1-2 | TRBV2 | TRBD1 | TGTGCCAGCGGGACAGCACCCTATGGCTACACCTTC | CASGTAPYGYTF
many | TRBJ2-3 | TRBV7-2 | TRBD2 | TGTGCCAGCAGCTTAGCGCGTAGCGGGGGGGATACGCAGTATTTT | CASSLARSGGDTQYF
- | TRBJ2-7 | TRBV4-1 | - | TGCGCCAGCAGCCACGGAGGAGAGTACGAGCAGTACTTC | CASSHGGEYEQYF
many | TRBJ1-2 | TRBV7-8 | TRBD1 | TGTGCCAGCAGCTGGGGGACAGGGTCGGACTATGGCTACACCTTC | CASSWGTGSDYGYTF
many | TRBJ2-7 | TRBV7-6 | TRBD1 | TGTGCCAGCAGCCCAGTGGACAGGCGACCACCCTACGAGCAGTACTTC | CASSPVDRRPPYEQYF
- | TRBJ2-5 | TRBV20-1 | TRBD2 | TGCAGTGCCAAAGGTTACCTCCCGGGACTAGCGGGGAGAAACCAAGAGACCCAGTACTTC | CSAKGYLPGLAGRNQETQYF
- | TRBJ1-1 | TRBV7-9 | - | TGTGCCAGCAACGGACAGAGGAACACTGAAGCTTTCTTT | CASNGQRNTEAFF
- | TRBJ2-1 | TRBV2 | TRBD1 | TGTGCCAGCAGTGACTTAACAGGGGCCATTTACAATGAGCAGTTCTTC | CASSDLTGAIYNEQFF